This passage covers 25 T cell receptor beta chains from one sample sequenced in a study of CD8+CD57+ T cells in acquired aplastic anemia. Investigators profiled TCR beta VDJ and CDR3 from genomic DNA template. TCRdb redid the calling of the reads with MiXCR, one entry per CDR3 protein. The profile covers a few hundred thousand distinct CDR3 sequences, with roughly 64% appearing a single time and 3% to 4.5% taken by the ten largest. The material sequenced was sorted CD4+, CD8+, or CD8+CD57+ T cells (not recorded which) from PBMCs. These receptors came from a human donor in good health, serving as a control.

A note on this clonotype: At one end the junction does not follow the germline gene, possibly because of a read error. The genes are TRBV7-8 and TRBJ1-2; 7 bases agree with TRBD1. The CDR3 spans 13 residues. Germline V gives CDR1 SGHVS, CDR2 FQNEAQ. CDR3 region: CASSLGGGGGDTF. The CDR3 region has the DNA TGTGCCAGCAGCTTAGGGGGAGGGGGCGGCGACACTTTC.

This chain connects TRBV20-1 to TRBJ2-2, with D possibly being TRBD2 (7 bases). The ends were cut back, 5 bases at V and 11 bases at J, with 15 bases in the middle. CDR3 length: 12 residues. The germline gives CDR1 DFQATT, CDR2 SNEGSKA (reference sequence). Here the CDR3 reads CSAPPGGGELFF. CDR3 coding DNA: TGCAGTGCTCCTCCTGGCGGGGGCGAGCTGTTTTTT.

The chain links TRBV15 to TRBJ1-1, with D perhaps TRBD1 (6 bases). The CDR3 has 15 amino acids. Trimming left V 2 bases short and J 7 bases short, with 17 bases between. The V gene's germline CDR1 is LNHNV and CDR2 YYDKDF (reference sequence). CDR3 in amino acids: CATSRPQTGLGEAFF. In DNA, the CDR3 is TGTGCCACCAGCAGACCCCAAACAGGGCTGGGTGAAGCTTTCTTT.

As concerns this clonotype: This CDR3 is missing its conserved last phenylalanine or tryptophan, likely due to a read error. The J gene is TRBJ1-5, the V gene TRBV15; D gene unclear. There are 15 residues in the CDR3. V lost 10 bases and J lost 5, with 21 bases in between. CDR1 is LNHNV, CDR2 YYDKDF, per germline (reference sequence). The CDR3 loop reads CASRGSSRSHQPQHS. CDR3 coding DNA: TGTGCCAGCAGAGGATCCAGCAGAAGCCATCAGCCCCAGCATTCT.

In this sample, this clonotype turned up many times. The J gene is TRBJ1-5, the V gene TRBV5-1; 8 bases match TRBD1. CDR1 SGHRS and CDR2 YFSETQ come from the germline V gene. The CDR3 is made up of 14 amino acids. V gave up 0 bases and J gave up 5 bases; unmatched junction bases: 1. For the CDR3, the DNA is TGCGCCAGCAGCTTGGCAGGGGGCGATCAGCCCCAGCATTTT. Protein product: CASSLAGGDQPQHF.

The rearrangement links TRBV29-1 to TRBJ1-4, with TRBD1 matching over 7 bases. The germline V gene has CDR1 SQVTM and CDR2 ANQGSEA. The V gene end was trimmed by 4 bases and the J gene end by 6 bases; junction bases not matched to a gene: 5. CDR3 length: 13 amino acids. The CDR3 DNA reads as TGCAGCGTTGTGAGTGACAGGGATGAAAAACTGTTTTTT. It specifies CSVVSDRDEKLFF.

The rearrangement links TRBV7-9 to TRBJ2-1; 8 bases match TRBD1. Germline CDR1 and CDR2: SEHNR and FQNEAQ (reference sequence). CDR3 size: 14 residues. V dropped 5 bases and J dropped 5; count of bases not matched to a gene: 5. CDR3 in DNA: TGTGCCAGCAGCCGACAGGGGAGGCACAATGAGCAGTTCTTC. It codes for CASSRQGRHNEQFF.

The chain recombines TRBV7-2 with TRBJ2-4; 7 bases are shared with TRBD2. Germline V gene data show CDR1 as SGHTA and CDR2 as FQGNSA. The CDR3 consists of 16 residues. The junction had 16 bases not matched to a gene; V was cut back by 1 base and J by 13 bases. The CDR3 coding sequence is TGTGCCAGCAGCTTAGTGGGGAGGGCTTCACCCCTCCACCAGTACTTC. Translation: CASSLVGRASPLHQYF.

This clonotype was detected ten times or more. V gene TRBV12-3 or TRBV12-4 combines with J gene TRBJ1-3, with D hard to call. The V and J ends lost 5 bases and 0 bases respectively, with 11 bases between them. This CDR3 region has 15 residues. In nucleotides, the CDR3 is TGTGCCAGCAGTCAAAGACTGATCTCTGGAAACACCATATATTTT. Its protein product is CASSQRLISGNTIYF.

This clonotype came up many times. This chain uses TRBV6-5 with TRBJ1-2; 7 positions match TRBD1. Germline assignment: CDR1 MNHEY and CDR2 SVGAGI. The CDR3 is 14 residues long. After removal of 0 bases from V and 10 bases from J, the junction contained 8 bases not matched to a gene. The DNA for the CDR3 is TGTGCCAGCAGTTACTCGGGACAGAGCAGCGTCTACACCTTC. It encodes CASSYSGQSSVYTF.

This clonotype has just one count. The chain couples TRBV15 to TRBJ2-3, with D possibly matching TRBD2 (6 bases). Trimming left V 8 bases short and J 4 bases short, with 19 bases between. The germline V gene has CDR1 LNHNV and CDR2 YYDKDF (reference sequence). The CDR3 extends over 15 amino acids. The CDR3 coding sequence is TGTGCCACCCGGAGAGGGGATCGGGAGTCAGATACGCAGTATTTT. It is translated as CATRRGDRESDTQYF.

About this clonotype: Because it lacks the conserved phenylalanine or tryptophan at the end, this CDR3 is likely a read error. The limits of the CDR3 on the DNA are not certain, so only TCRdb's listed CDR3 is given. This rearrangement joins TRBV7-3 to TRBJ2-5; the table's TRBD2 call for D was not verified on the DNA. The germline gives CDR1 SGHTA, CDR2 FQGTGA. The CDR3 contains 13 residues when both ends are counted. Here the CDR3 reads CASRPADPETQHH.

The chain links TRBV19 to TRBJ2-5; 9 nucleotides match TRBD1. Germline assignment: CDR1 LNHDA and CDR2 SQIVND (reference sequence). The CDR3 totals 15 residues. The ends lost 5 bases at V and 5 bases at J; junction bases unmatched: 9. In DNA, the CDR3 is TGTGCCAGTAGTCCGGGACAGGGAAAAAGGGAGACCCAGTACTTC. This sequence encodes CASSPGQGKRETQYF.

The V call is TRBV19, the J call TRBJ1-3; D possibly corresponds to TRBD1 (5 bases). This CDR3 spans 16 amino acids. V lost 6 bases, J lost 7 bases, and 22 bases lay in between. CDR1 is LNHDA, CDR2 SQIVND, per germline (reference sequence). The CDR3 region has the DNA TGTGCCAGTAGGGAACACGGACAAGGCCCGGGGAACACCATATATTTT. Translating gives CASREHGQGPGNTIYF.

This clonotype was seen once. This chain joins TRBV20-1 and TRBJ1-6; D is uncertain. The CDR3 is 15 residues long. Trimming pared 7 bases from V and 2 bases from J, leaving 15 bases between. Germline CDR1 and CDR2: DFQATT and SNEGSKA (reference sequence). The CDR3 here is CSVFWGGAYNSPLHF. Written as DNA, the CDR3 is TGCAGTGTTTTCTGGGGTGGGGCCTATAATTCACCCCTCCACTTT.

Of note for this clonotype: Lacking the conserved final phenylalanine or tryptophan, this CDR3 likely reflects a read error. The gene calls are TRBV10-3 and TRBJ2-3; D tentatively fits TRBD1 or TRBD2 (5 bases each). Germline V gene sequence: CDR1 ENHRY, CDR2 SYGVKD. The length of the CDR3 is 12 residues. Trimming left V 4 bases short and J 6 bases short, with 8 bases between. CDR3: CAISVEGDTQYY. CDR3 coding DNA: TGTGCCATCAGTGTAGAGGGGGATACGCAGTATTAT.

With respect to this clonotype: A read error may be the cause here, since a much bigger clone is one base away. The chain is built from TRBV6-2 or TRBV6-3 and TRBJ2-2, with D perhaps being TRBD1 or TRBD2 (5 bases each). Germline CDR1 and CDR2: MNHEY and SVGEGT. This CDR3 has 15 amino acids. In nucleotides, the CDR3 is TGTGCCAGCAGTTACGAGGGACCGTACACCGGGGAGCAGTTTTTT. It is translated as CASSYEGPYTGEQFF.

As regards this clonotype: A read error is likely, as this CDR3 ends without the conserved phenylalanine or tryptophan. The DNA is omitted, as the CDR3 cannot be located on it reliably, and the CDR3 follows TCRdb's listing. The chain links TRBV7-2 to TRBJ1-2; the D call TRBD1 from the table was never checked on the DNA. Both ends counted, the CDR3 spans 13 residues. Germline loops: CDR1 SGHTA, CDR2 FQGNSA. CDR3: CASNQGANVVTSC.

Comments on this clonotype: The junction differs from germline at one of its ends, possibly a read error. V usage is TRBV20-1 and J usage is TRBJ1-2; the D is unclear. The CDR3 contains 12 residues. Looked up from germline, CDR1 is DFQATT and CDR2 is SNEGSKA (reference sequence). CDR3 in DNA: TGCAGTGCTGGAGAACATGTCGATGGGCACACCTTC. Amino acid sequence: CSAGEHVDGHTF.

In this sample, this clonotype turned up many times. The chain recombines TRBV19 with TRBJ2-7, with TRBD1 as a possible D gene (5 bases). Trimming removed 9 bases from V and 0 bases from J, with 12 bases in between. The CDR3 loop spans 13 amino acids. Germline V gene sequence: CDR1 LNHDA, CDR2 SQIVND (reference sequence). CDR3 protein: CASGHLSSYEQYF. In DNA, the CDR3 is TGTGCCAGCGGACACCTGAGCTCCTACGAGCAGTACTTC.

As for this clonotype: The germline gene is not matched at one end of the junction; a read error may be the cause. This chain joins TRBV7-2 and TRBJ2-5; D is possibly TRBD2 (5 bases). CDR1 and CDR2 (germline): SGHTA, FQGNSA. There are 14 residues in the CDR3. The CDR3 protein is CASSPRLSTDTQYF. The CDR3 nucleotides are TGTGCCAGCAGCCCCAGACTATCCACAGATACGCAGTATTTC. The whole variable domain, filled in from reference TRBV7-2 and TRBJ2-5, reads GAGVSQSPSNKVTEKGKDVELRCDPISGHTALYWYRQSLGQGLEFLIYFQGNSAPDKSGLPSDRFSAERTGGSVSTLTIQRTQQEDSAVYLCASSPRLSTDTQYFGPGTRLLVL.

This clonotype was counted ten times or more. V and J are TRBV6-2 or TRBV6-3 and TRBJ1-3, with D uncertain. With 7 bases removed from V and 4 bases from J, the gap between germline ends came to 8 bases. Germline V gene data show CDR1 as MNHEY and CDR2 as SVGEGT. The CDR3 sequence is 12 residues long. The CDR3 here is CASMSSGNTIYF. The CDR3 nucleotides read TGTGCCAGCATGTCATCCGGAAACACCATATATTTT.

The chain employs TRBV5-5 and TRBJ2-5; TRBD1 is a possible D gene (7 bases). The V end was cut by 5 bases, the J end by 3 bases, with 17 bases between. The CDR3 totals 15 residues. The germline V gene has CDR1 SGHKS and CDR2 YYEKEE (reference sequence). CDR3 coding DNA: TGTGCCAGCAGTCGGGACAGCTGCGGGGAAGAGACCCAGTACTTC. Encoded protein: CASSRDSCGEETQYF.

This chain's CDR3 is CASSMGQGNQPQHF. In DNA form, the CDR3 reads TGTGCCAGTAGTATGGGACAGGGCAATCAGCCCCAGCATTTT. The chain is built from TRBV19 and TRBJ1-5; 8 bases match TRBD1. Germline-derived CDR1 and CDR2 are LNHDA and SQIVND (reference sequence). J was trimmed by 2 bases and V by 3 bases; bases with no gene match: 0. The CDR3 contains 14 residues.

The chain links TRBV6-1 to TRBJ1-5; D is ambiguous. CDR1 and CDR2 from the germline V gene are MNHNS and SASEGT. This CDR3 has 15 amino acids. Trimming left V 0 bases short and J 11 bases short, with 17 bases between. The DNA of the CDR3 is TGTGCCAGCAGTGAAGCCACTAGGGCCCAAGAGACCCAGCATTTT. It codes for CASSEATRAQETQHF.